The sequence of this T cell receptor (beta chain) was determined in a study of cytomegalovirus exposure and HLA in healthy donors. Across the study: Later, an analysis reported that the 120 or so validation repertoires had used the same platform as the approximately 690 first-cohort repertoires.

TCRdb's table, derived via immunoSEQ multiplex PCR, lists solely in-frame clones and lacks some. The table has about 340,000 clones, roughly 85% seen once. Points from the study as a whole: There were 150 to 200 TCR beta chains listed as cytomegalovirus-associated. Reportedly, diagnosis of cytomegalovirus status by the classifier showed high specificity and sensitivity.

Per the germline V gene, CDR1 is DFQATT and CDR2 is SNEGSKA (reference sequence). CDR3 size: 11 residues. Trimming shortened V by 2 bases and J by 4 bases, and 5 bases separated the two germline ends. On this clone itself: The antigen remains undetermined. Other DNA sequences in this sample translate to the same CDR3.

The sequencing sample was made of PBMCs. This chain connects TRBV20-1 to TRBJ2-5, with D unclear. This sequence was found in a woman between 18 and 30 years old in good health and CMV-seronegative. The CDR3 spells CSARPGETQYF. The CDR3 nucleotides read TGCAGTGCTAGACCAGGAGAGACCCAGTACTTC.